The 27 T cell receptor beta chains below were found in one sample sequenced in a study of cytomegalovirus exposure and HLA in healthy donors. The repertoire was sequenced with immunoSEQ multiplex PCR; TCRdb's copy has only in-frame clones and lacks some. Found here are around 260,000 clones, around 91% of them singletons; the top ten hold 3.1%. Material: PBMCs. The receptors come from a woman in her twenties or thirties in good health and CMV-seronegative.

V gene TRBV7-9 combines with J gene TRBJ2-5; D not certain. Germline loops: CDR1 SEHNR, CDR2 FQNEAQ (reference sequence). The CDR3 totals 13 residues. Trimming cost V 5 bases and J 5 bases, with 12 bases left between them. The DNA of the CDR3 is TGTGCCAGCAGCAATACTTGGTCCGAGACCCAGTACTTC. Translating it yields CASSNTWSETQYF.

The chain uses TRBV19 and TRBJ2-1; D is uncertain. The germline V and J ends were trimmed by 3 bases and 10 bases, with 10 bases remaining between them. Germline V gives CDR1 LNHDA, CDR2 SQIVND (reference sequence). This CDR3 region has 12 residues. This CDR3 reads CASSMSAAEQFF. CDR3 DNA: TGTGCCAGTAGTATGTCCGCCGCCGAGCAGTTCTTC.

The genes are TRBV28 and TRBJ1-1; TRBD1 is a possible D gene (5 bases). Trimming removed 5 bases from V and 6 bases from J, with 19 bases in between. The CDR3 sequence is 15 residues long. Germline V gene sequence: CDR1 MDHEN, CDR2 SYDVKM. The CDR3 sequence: CASSPIPGLRSEAFF. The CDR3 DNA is TGTGCCAGCAGTCCAATCCCGGGACTTCGCTCTGAAGCTTTCTTT.

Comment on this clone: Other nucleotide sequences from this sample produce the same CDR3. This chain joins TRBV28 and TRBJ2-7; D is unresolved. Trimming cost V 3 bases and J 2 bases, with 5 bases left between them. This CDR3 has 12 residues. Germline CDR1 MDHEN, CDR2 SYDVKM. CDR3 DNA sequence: TGTGCCAGCAGTTTGGGAACCTACGAGCAGTACTTC. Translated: CASSLGTYEQYF. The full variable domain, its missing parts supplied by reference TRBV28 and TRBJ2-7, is DVKVTQSSRYLVKRTGEKVFLECVQDMDHENMFWYRQDPGLGLRLIYFSYDVKMKEKGDIPEGYSVSREKKERFSLILESASTNQTSMYLCASSLGTYEQYFGPGTRLTVT.

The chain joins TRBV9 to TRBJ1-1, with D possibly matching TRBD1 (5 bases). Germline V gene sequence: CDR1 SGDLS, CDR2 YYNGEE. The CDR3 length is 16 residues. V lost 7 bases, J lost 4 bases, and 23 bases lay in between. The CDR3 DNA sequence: TGTGCCAGCGGTCAAGGGGTGACAGCTGAGGGCACTGAAGCTTTCTTT. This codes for CASGQGVTAEGTEAFF. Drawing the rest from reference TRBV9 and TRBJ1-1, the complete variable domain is DSGVTQTPKHLITATGQRVTLRCSPRSGDLSVYWYQQSLDQGLQFLIQYYNGEERAKGNILERFSAQQFPDLHSELNLSSLELGDSALYFCASGQGVTAEGTEAFFGQGTRLTVV.

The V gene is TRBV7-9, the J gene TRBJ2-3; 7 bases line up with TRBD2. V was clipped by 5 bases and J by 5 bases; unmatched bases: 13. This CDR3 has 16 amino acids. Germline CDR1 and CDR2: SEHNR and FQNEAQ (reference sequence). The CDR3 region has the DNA TGTGCCAGCAGCCCAGGGACTACCTCGGCGGGAGATACGCAGTATTTT. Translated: CASSPGTTSAGDTQYF.

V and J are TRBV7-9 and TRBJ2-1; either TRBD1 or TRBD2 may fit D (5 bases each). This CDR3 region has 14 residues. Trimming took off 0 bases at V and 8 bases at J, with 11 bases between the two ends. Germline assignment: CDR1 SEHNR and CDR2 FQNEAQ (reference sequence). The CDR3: CASSLAGRPHEQFF. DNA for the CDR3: TGTGCCAGCAGCTTAGCGGGACGCCCCCATGAGCAGTTCTTC.

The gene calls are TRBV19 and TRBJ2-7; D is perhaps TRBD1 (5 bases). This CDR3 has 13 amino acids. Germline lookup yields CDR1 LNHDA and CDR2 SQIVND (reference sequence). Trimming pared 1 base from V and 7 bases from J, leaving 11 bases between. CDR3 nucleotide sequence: TGTGCCAGTAGTATAGGACAGCCGGAGGAGCAGTACTTC. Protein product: CASSIGQPEEQYF.

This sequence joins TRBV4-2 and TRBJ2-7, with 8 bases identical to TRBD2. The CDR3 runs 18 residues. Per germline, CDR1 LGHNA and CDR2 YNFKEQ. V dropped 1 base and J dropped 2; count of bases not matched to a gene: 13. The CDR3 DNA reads TGTGCCAGCAGCCAAGCGGTGGGTTCGGGACTAGAAACCTACGAGCAGTACTTC. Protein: CASSQAVGSGLETYEQYF.

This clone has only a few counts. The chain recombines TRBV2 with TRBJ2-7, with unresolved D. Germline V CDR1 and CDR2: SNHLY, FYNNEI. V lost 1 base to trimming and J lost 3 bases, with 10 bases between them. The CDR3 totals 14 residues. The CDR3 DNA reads TGTGCCAGCAGTGAAGGGGCCGGCCTCTACGAGCAGTACTTC. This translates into CASSEGAGLYEQYF.

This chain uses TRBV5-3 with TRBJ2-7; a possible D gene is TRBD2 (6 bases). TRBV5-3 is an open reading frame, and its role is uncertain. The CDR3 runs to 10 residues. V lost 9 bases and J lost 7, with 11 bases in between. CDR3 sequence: CATRAGEQYF. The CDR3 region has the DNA TGTGCCACCAGGGCGGGAGAGCAGTACTTC.

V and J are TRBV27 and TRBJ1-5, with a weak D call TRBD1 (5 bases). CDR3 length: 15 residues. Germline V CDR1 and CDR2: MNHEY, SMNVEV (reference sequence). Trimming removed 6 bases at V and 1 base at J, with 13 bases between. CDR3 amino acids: CASRWQGVSNQPQHF. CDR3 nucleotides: TGTGCCAGCAGGTGGCAGGGAGTCAGCAATCAGCCCCAGCATTTT.

The CDR3 reads CASSQGAGRNTGELFF. CDR3 nucleotides: TGTGCCAGCAGCCAGGGGGCGGGCAGAAACACCGGGGAGCTGTTTTTT. V usage is TRBV9 and J usage is TRBJ2-2; 8 bases line up with TRBD1. Germline V gene lookup returns CDR1 SGDLS and CDR2 YYNGEE. J lost 2 bases, V lost 4 bases, and 7 bases had no gene match. CDR3 length: 16 amino acids.

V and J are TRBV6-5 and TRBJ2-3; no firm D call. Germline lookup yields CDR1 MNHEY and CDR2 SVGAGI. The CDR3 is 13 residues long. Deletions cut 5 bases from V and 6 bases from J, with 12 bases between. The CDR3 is CASSTFRLDTQYF. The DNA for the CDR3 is TGTGCCAGCAGTACCTTTCGGCTGGATACGCAGTATTTT.

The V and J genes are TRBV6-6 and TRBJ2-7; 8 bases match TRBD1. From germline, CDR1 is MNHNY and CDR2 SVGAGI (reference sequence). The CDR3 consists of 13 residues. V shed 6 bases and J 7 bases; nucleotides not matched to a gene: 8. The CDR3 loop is CASRTDRAGEQYF. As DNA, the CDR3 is TGTGCCAGCAGAACGGACAGGGCTGGAGAGCAGTACTTC.

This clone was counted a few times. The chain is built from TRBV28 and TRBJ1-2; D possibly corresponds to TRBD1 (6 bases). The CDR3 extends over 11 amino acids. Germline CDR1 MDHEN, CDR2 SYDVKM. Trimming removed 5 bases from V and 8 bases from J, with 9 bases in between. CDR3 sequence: CASSTGIGYTF. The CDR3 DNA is TGTGCCAGCAGTACAGGGATCGGCTACACCTTC.

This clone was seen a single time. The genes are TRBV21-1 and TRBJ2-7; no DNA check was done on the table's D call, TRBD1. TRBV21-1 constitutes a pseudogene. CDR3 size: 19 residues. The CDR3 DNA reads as TGTGCCAGCAGCCCTATGTGGGACAGGGACGAGCGGGAGTACGGCGAGCAGTACTTC. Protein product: CASSPMWDRDEREYGEQYF.

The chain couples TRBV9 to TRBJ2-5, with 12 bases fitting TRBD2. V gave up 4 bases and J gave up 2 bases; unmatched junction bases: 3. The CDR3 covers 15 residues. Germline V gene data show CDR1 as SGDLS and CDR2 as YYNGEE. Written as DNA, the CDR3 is TGTGCCAGCAGCTGGACTAGCGGGAAGCAAGAGACCCAGTACTTC. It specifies CASSWTSGKQETQYF. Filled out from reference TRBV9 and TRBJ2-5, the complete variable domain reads DSGVTQTPKHLITATGQRVTLRCSPRSGDLSVYWYQQSLDQGLQFLIQYYNGEERAKGNILERFSAQQFPDLHSELNLSSLELGDSALYFCASSWTSGKQETQYFGPGTRLLVL.

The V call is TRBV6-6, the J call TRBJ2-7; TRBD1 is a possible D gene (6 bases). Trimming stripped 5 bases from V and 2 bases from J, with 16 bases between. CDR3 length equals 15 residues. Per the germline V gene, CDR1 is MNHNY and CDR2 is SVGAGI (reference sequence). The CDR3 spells CASSAADRLTYEQYF. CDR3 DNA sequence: TGTGCCAGCAGTGCCGCCGACAGGCTTACCTACGAGCAGTACTTC.

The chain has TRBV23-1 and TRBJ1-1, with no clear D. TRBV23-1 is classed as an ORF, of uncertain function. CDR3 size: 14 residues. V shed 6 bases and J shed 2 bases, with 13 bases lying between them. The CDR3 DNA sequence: TGCGCCAGCAGGGCGGTACGACCTAACACTGAAGCTTTCTTT. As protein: CASRAVRPNTEAFF.

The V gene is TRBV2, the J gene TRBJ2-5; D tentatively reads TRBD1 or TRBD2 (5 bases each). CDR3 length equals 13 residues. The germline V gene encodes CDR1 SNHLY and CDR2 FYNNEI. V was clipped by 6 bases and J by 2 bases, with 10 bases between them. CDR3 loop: CASRGTLQETQYF. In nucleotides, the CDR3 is TGTGCCAGCAGGGGGACGTTACAAGAGACCCAGTACTTC. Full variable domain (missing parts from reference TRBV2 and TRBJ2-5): EPEVTQTPSHQVTQMGQEVILRCVPISNHLYFYWYRQILGQKVEFLVSFYNNEISEKSEIFDDQFSVERPDGSNFTLKIRSTKLEDSAMYFCASRGTLQETQYFGPGTRLLVL.

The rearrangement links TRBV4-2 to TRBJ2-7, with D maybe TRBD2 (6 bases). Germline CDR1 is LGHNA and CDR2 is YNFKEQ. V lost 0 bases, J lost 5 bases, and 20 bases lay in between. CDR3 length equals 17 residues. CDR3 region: CASSQDLIGRTKDEQYF. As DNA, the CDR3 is TGTGCCAGCAGCCAAGATCTAATCGGACGGACTAAGGACGAGCAGTACTTC.

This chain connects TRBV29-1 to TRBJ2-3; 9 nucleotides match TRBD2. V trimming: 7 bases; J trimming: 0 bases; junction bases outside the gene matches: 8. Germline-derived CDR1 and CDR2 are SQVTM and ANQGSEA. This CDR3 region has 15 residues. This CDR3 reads CSAFGLASSTDTQYF. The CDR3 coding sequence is TGCAGCGCTTTCGGACTAGCGAGTAGCACAGATACGCAGTATTTT.

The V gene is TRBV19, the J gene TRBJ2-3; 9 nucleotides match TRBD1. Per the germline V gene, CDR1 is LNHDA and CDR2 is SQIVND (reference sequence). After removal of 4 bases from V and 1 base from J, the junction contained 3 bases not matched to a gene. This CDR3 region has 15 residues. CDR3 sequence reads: CASSTRTGGTDTQYF. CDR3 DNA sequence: TGTGCCAGTAGTACACGGACAGGGGGCACAGATACGCAGTATTTT.

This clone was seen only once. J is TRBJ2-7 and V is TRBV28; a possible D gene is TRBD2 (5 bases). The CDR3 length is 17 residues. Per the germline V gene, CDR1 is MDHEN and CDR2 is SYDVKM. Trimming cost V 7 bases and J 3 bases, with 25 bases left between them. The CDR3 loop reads CASTPELRRNRDYEQYF. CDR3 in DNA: TGTGCCAGCACTCCAGAATTGCGCAGGAATCGGGACTACGAGCAGTACTTC. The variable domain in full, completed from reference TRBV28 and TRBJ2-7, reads DVKVTQSSRYLVKRTGEKVFLECVQDMDHENMFWYRQDPGLGLRLIYFSYDVKMKEKGDIPEGYSVSREKKERFSLILESASTNQTSMYLCASTPELRRNRDYEQYFGPGTRLTVT.

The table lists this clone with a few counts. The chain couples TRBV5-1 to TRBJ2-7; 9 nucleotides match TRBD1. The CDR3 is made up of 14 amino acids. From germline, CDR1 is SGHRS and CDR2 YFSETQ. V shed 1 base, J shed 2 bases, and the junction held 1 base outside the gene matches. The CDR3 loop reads CASSLTGGTYEQYF. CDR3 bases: TGCGCCAGCAGCTTGACAGGGGGCACCTACGAGCAGTACTTC.

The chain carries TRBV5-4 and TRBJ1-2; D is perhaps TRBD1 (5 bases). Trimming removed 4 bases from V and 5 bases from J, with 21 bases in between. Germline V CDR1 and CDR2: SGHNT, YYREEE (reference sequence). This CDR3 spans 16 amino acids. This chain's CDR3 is CASSTGDSIGVYGYTF. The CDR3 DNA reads TGTGCCAGCAGCACCGGTGACAGTATAGGGGTATATGGCTACACCTTC.